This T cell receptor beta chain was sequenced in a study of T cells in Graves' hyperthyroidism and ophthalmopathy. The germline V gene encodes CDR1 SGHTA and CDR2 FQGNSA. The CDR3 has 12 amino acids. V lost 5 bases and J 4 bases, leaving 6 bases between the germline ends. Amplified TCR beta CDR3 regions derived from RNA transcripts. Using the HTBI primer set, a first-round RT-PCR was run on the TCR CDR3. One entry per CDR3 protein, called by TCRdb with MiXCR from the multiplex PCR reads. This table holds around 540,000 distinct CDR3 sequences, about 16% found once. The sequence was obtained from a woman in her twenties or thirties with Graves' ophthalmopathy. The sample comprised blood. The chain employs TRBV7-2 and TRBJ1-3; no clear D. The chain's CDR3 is CASSVGGNTIYF. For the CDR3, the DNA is TGTGCCAGCAGCGTCGGGGGAAACACCATATATTTT.